This record covers a single T cell receptor beta chain. This record comes from a study of early T cells in non-severe SARS-CoV-2 infection. The CDR3 consists of 19 residues. The J segment lost 1 base and the V segment lost 3 bases, leaving 15 bases of the junction unmatched. CDR1 is SGDLS and CDR2 is YYNGEE in the germline V gene. Attached unique molecular identifiers marked individual cDNA molecules. TCRdb redid the calling of the 5' RACE reads with MiXCR, one entry per CDR3 protein. The repertoire holds over 50,000 distinct CDR3 sequences, 10% to 11% seen once, with about 1.7% in the top ten. The rearrangement links TRBV9 to TRBJ2-1, with 8 nucleotides matching TRBD2. This receptor was obtained from an adult who was a healthcare worker with PCR-confirmed SARS-CoV-2 infection or an uninfected control (not recorded which). The sample was whole blood. The CDR3 DNA sequence: TGTGCCAGCAGCGCCTTCCCGGCGGGGGGACCCTTTTCCTACAATGAGCAGTTCTTC. Translating gives CASSAFPAGGPFSYNEQFF.